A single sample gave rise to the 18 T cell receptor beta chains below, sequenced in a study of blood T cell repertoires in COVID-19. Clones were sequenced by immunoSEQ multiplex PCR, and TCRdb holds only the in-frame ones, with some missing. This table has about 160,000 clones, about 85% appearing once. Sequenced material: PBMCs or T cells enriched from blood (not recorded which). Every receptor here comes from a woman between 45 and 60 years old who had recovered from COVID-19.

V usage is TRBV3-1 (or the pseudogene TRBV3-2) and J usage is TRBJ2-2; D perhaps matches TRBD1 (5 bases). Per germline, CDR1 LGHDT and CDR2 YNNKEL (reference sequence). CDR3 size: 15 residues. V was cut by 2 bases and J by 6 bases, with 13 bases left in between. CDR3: CASSQSAGKAGELFF. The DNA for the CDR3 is TGTGCCAGCAGCCAAAGTGCAGGGAAGGCCGGGGAGCTGTTTTTT.

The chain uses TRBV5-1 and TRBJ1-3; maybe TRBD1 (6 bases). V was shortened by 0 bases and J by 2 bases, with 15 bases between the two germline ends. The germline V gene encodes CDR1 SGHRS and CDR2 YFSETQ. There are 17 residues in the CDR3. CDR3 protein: CASSLATGGYAGNTIYF. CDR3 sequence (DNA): TGCGCCAGCAGCTTGGCCACGGGGGGCTACGCTGGAAACACCATATATTTT.

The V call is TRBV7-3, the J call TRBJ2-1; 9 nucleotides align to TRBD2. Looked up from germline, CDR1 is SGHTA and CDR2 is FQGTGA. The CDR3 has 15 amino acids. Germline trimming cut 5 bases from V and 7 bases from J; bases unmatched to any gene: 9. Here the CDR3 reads CASSPRAGGQNEQFF. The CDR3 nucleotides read TGTGCCAGCAGCCCCAGGGCGGGGGGGCAGAATGAGCAGTTCTTC.

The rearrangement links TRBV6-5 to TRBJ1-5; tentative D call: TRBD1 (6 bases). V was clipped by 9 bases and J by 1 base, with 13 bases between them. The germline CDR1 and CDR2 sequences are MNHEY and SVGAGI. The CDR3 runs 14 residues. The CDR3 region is CASKRGSSNQPQHF. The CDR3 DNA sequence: TGTGCCAGTAAAAGGGGGTCGAGCAATCAGCCCCAGCATTTT.

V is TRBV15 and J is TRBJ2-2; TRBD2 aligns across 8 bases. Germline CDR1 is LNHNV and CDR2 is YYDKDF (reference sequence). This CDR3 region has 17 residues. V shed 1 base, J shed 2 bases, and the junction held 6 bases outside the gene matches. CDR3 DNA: TGTGCCACCAGCAGAGCGCGGGGGACTAGAAACACCGGGGAGCTGTTTTTT. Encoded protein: CATSRARGTRNTGELFF.

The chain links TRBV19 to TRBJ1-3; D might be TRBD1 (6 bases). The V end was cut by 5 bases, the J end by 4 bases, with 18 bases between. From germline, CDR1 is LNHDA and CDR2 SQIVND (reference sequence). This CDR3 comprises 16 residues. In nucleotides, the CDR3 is TGTGCCAGTAGTCCCTCTTCACAGGGCTGGGGAAACACCATATATTTT. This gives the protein CASSPSSQGWGNTIYF. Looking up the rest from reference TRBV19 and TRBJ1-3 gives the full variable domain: DGGITQSPKYLFRKEGQNVTLSCEQNLNHDAMYWYRQDPGQGLRLIYYSQIVNDFQKGDIAEGYSVSREKKESFPLTVTSAQKNPTAFYLCASSPSSQGWGNTIYFGEGSWLTVV.

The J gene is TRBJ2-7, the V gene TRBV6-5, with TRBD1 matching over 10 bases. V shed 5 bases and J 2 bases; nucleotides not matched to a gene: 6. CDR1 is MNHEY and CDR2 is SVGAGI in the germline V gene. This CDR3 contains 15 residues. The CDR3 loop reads CASSKTGGAPYEQYF. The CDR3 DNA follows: TGTGCCAGCAGTAAGACAGGGGGCGCCCCCTACGAGCAGTACTTC.

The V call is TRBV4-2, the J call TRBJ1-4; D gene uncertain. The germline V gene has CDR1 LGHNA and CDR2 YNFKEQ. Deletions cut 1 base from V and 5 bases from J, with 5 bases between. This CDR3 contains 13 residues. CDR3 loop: CASSQGQNEKLFF. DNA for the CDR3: TGTGCCAGCAGCCAAGGGCAGAATGAAAAACTGTTTTTT.

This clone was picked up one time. The CDR3 protein is CASSVSGTNEQFF. CDR3 sequence (DNA): TGTGCCAGCAGCGTAAGCGGGACTAATGAGCAGTTCTTC. The chain recombines TRBV9 with TRBJ2-1, with TRBD2 matching over 7 bases. Germline V gene sequence: CDR1 SGDLS, CDR2 YYNGEE. The CDR3 is 13 residues long. V dropped 1 base and J dropped 7; count of bases not matched to a gene: 2. Full variable domain (rest looked up from reference TRBV9 and TRBJ2-1): DSGVTQTPKHLITATGQRVTLRCSPRSGDLSVYWYQQSLDQGLQFLIQYYNGEERAKGNILERFSAQQFPDLHSELNLSSLELGDSALYFCASSVSGTNEQFFGPGTRLTVL.

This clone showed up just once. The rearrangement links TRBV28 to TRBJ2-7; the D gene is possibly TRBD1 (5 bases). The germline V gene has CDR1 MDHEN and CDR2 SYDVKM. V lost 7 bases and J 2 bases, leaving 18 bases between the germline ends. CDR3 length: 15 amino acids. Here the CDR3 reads CASTPTLGRAYEQYF. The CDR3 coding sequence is TGTGCCAGCACCCCTACCCTTGGCAGGGCCTACGAGCAGTACTTC.

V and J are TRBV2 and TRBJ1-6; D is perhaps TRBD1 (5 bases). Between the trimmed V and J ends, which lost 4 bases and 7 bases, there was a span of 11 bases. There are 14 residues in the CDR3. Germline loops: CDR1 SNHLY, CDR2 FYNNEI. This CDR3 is CASSVIQGNSPLHF. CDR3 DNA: TGTGCCAGCAGTGTGATTCAGGGCAATTCACCCCTCCACTTT.

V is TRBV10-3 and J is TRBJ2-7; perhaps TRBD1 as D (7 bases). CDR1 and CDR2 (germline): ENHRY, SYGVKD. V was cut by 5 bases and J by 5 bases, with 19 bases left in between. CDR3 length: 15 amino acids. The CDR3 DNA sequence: TGTGCCATCAGTTCACAGGGGCGGTCTAGCGACGAGCAGTACTTC. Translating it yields CAISSQGRSSDEQYF.

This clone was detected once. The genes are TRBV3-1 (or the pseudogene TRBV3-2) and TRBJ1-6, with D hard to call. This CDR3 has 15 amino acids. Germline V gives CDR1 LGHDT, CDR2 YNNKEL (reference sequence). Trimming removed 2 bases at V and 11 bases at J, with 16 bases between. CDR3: CASSQFLLTVAPLHF. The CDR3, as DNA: TGTGCCAGCAGCCAATTTCTGTTAACGGTAGCACCCCTCCACTTT.

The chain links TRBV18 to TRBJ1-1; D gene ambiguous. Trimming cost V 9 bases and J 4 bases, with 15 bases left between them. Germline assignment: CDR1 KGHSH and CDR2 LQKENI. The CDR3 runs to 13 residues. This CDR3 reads CASFPGYGTEAFF. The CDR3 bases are TGTGCCAGTTTTCCCGGGTACGGCACTGAAGCTTTCTTT.

CDR3 loop: CASSPKSGVSTSGRFQSYNEQFF. Written as DNA, the CDR3 is TGTGCCAGCTCACCAAAATCGGGCGTATCGACTAGCGGGAGGTTTCAATCCTACAATGAGCAGTTCTTC. This sequence joins TRBV18 and TRBJ2-1; 13 bases are shared with TRBD2. Germline V CDR1 and CDR2: KGHSH, LQKENI. The CDR3 extends over 23 amino acids. V lost 2 bases to trimming and J lost 1 base; unmatched junction nucleotides: 20.

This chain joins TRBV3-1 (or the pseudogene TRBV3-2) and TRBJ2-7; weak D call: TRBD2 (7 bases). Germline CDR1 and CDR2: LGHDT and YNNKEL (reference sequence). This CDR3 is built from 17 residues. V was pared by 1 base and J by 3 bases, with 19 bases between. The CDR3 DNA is TGTGCCAGCAGCCAAGGCCGGGGGCCGAGGGGGGGCTACGAGCAGTACTTC. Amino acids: CASSQGRGPRGGYEQYF.

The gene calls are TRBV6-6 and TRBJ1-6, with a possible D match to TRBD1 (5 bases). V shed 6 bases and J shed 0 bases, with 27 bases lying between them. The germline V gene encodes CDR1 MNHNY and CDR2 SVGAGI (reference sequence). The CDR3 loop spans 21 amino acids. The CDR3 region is CASSHRGDSGSRSSYNSPLHF. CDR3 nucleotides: TGTGCCAGCAGCCATCGCGGGGACTCCGGTTCCCGGAGCTCCTATAATTCACCCCTCCACTTT.

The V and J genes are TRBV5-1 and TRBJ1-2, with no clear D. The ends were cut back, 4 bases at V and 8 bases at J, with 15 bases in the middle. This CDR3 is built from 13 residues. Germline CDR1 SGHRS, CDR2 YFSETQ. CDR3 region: CASSAGFLLGYTF. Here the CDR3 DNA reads TGCGCCAGCAGCGCGGGATTTCTCCTAGGCTACACCTTC.